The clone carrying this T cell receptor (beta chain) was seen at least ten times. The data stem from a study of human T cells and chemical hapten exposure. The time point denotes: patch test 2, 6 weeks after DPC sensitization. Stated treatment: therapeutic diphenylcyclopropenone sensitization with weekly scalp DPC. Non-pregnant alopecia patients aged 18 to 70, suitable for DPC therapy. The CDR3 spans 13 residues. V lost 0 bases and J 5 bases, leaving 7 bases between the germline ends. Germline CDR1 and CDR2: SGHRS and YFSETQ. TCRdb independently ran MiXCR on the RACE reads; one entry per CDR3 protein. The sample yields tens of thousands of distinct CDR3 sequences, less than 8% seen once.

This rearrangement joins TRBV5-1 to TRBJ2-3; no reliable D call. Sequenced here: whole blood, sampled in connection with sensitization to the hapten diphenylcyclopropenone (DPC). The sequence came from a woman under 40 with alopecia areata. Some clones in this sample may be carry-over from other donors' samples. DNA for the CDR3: TGCGCCAGCAGCTTGGCCTATGGAGATACGCAGTATTTT. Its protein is CASSLAYGDTQYF.